The present TCR beta chain was sequenced within a study of T cell responses to AZD1222 COVID-19 vaccine. Study-wide results and caveats: Donor demographics were predominantly white British with a female majority; clonal diversity may be underestimated.

Using immunoSEQ multiplex PCR, the repertoire was profiled, and TCRdb retains in-frame clones only, with some absent. The repertoire includes under 200,000 clones, over 75% of them detected once, and less than 1.6% sits in the top ten. Trimming stripped 3 bases from V and 5 bases from J, with 7 bases between. The CDR3 runs to 11 residues. Looked up from germline, CDR1 is GTSNPN and CDR2 is SVGIG (reference sequence). A remark on this clone: The antigen remains unidentified.

Sample: peripheral blood, taken on day 0 of AZD1222 vaccination. The gene calls are TRBV30 and TRBJ1-1; D remains ambiguous. The sequence was obtained from an adult in good health. CDR3 residues: CAWRYGTEAFF. DNA for the CDR3: TGTGCCTGGAGGTATGGGACTGAAGCTTTCTTT. Full variable domain (remainder filled in from reference TRBV30 and TRBJ1-1): SQTIHQWPATLVQPVGSPLSLECTVEGTSNPNLYWYRQAAGRGLQLLFYSVGIGQISSEVPQNLSASRPQDRQFILSSKKLLLSDSGFYLCAWRYGTEAFFGQGTRLTVV.